This record covers a single T cell receptor (beta chain). The sample is drawn from a study of blood T cell repertoires in COVID-19. This CDR3 has 13 residues. Germline V gene sequence: CDR1 MDHEN, CDR2 SYDVKM. Trimming left V 3 bases short and J 4 bases short, with 9 bases between. In the original workflow: Amplification of reference gene primers was used by the study to estimate nucleated cell counts. Sequencing was performed with immunoSEQ multiplex PCR; in TCRdb, only in-frame clones are kept and a portion is missing. V and J calls and clone size come straight from that table; D and trimming were deduced from the DNA. The data show about 190,000 clones, 88% seen once.

This clonotype was obtained from a human donor in a cohort sampled during active COVID-19. J is TRBJ1-1 and V is TRBV28; D gene ambiguous. The sequencing sample was made of peripheral blood. Written as DNA, the CDR3 is TGTGCCAGCAGTTTGGCGGGAAGCACTGAAGCTTTCTTT. As protein: CASSLAGSTEAFF.